The clone carrying this T cell receptor (beta chain) occurred many times. TCRdb re-called the 5' RACE reads with MiXCR, one entry per CDR3 protein. The data show approximately 300,000 distinct CDR3 sequences, about 10% seen once. J gave up 4 bases and V 5 bases, and 4 bases lay outside the gene matches. CDR1 is SGHTA and CDR2 is FQGTGA in the germline V gene. The CDR3 has 14 residues. The data stem from a study of T cells after yellow fever vaccination. The sequencing used CD4+ T cells sorted from PBMCs, collected 45 days after the yellow fever booster vaccination. This clonotype was sampled from a man younger than 30 who received the YFV17D yellow fever vaccine. The chain has TRBV7-3 and TRBJ2-2; TRBD1 aligns across 7 bases. DNA of the CDR3: TGTGCCAGCAGCGACGGACAGGTCACCGGGGAGCTGTTTTTT. Translated, it gives CASSDGQVTGELFF.